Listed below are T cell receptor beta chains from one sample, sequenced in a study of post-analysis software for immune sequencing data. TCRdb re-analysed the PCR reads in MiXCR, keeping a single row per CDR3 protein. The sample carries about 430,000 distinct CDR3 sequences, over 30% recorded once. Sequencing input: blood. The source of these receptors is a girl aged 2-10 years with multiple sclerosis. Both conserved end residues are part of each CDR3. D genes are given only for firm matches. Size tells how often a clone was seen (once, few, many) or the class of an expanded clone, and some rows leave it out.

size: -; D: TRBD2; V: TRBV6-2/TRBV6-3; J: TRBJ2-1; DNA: TGTGCCAGCAGTTACTCGACGCCGGGGAGGGCCGGCAATGAGCAGTTCTTC; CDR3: CASSYSTPGRAGNEQFF
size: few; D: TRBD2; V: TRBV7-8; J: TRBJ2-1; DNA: TGTGCCAGCAGACCTGGGACTAGTTTGAATGAGCAGTTCTTC; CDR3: CASRPGTSLNEQFF
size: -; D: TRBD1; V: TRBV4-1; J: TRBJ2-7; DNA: TGCGCCAACAGCCACAGCCGGGACAGGGGCTACGAGCAGTACTTC; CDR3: CANSHSRDRGYEQYF
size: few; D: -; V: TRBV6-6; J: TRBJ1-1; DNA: TGTGCCAGCACCCTCGGTGGGGGCAACACTGAAGCTTTCTTT; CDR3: CASTLGGGNTEAFF
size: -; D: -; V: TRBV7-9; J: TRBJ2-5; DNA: TGTGCCAGCATCCACCGGGAACAAGAGACCCAGTACTTC; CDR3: CASIHREQETQYF
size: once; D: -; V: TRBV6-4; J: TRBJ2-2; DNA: TGTGCCAGCAGTGTTGACAGAAACACCGGGGAGCGGTTTTTT; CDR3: CASSVDRNTGERFF
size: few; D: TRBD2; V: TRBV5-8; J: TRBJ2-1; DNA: TGTGCCAGCAGCTTGGCCCTGGGACTAGCGGGCTACAATGAGCAGTTCTTC; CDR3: CASSLALGLAGYNEQFF
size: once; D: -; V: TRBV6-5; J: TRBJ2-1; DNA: TGTGCCAGCAGTTACTCACAGGGACTACCTTACGAGCAGTTCTTC; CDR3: CASSYSQGLPYEQFF
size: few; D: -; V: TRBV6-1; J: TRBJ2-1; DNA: TGTGCCAGCAAACGAAGGTACAATGAGCAGTTCTTC; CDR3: CASKRRYNEQFF
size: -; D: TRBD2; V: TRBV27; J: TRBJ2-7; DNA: TGTGCCAGCAGGGGACTAGCGAGATACGAGCAGTACTTC; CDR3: CASRGLARYEQYF